What follows describes a single T cell receptor (beta chain). No antigen is known for it. The PCR had 60 Vbeta and 13 Jbeta primers. Profiling relied on immunoSEQ multiplex PCR, and the TCRdb table lists in-frame clones only, not all of them. The sample has 130,000 to 150,000 clones; 65% to 90% are singletons. Trimming cost V 1 base and J 0 bases; bases outside gene matches: 6. This CDR3 is 17 amino acids long. Germline V gene lookup returns CDR1 SGHTA and CDR2 FQGNSA. The data originate from a study of cytomegalovirus exposure and HLA in healthy donors. The study's findings and limits: Usually a TCR sequence was rare, but some public TCRs were found in many donors. Excluded: some indistinguishable V segments such as TRBV6-2 and TRBV6-3.

The sample taken for sequencing was PBMCs. This sequence joins TRBV7-2 and TRBJ1-3, with 7 bases matching TRBD1. This clonotype originated in a woman younger than 45 in good health and CMV-seronegative. The CDR3 bases are TGTGCCAGCAGCTTAGTTGGGACAGCTCACTCTGGAAACACCATATATTTT. This gives the protein CASSLVGTAHSGNTIYF.